This T cell receptor (beta chain) was recorded in a study of OX40 agonist ivuxolimab in advanced cancers. For the study at large: Administration of intravenous ivuxolimab to patients occurred every 2 weeks at 0.01 to 10 mg/kg.

Some clones are missing from TCRdb's copy, which holds only in-frame ones; the method was immunoSEQ multiplex PCR. Among approximately 100,000 clones listed, roughly nine tenths were seen once. Cycle 7 day 1, cycle 4 day 1, and baseline were the timepoints at which blood was sampled. The TCR originated in an adult with an advanced solid tumor such as melanoma, head and neck, liver or kidney cancer. The sequencing here drew on CD4+ or CD8+ T cells sorted from blood, taken in a trial of the OX40 agonist ivuxolimab.

CDR3 nucleotides: TGTGCCAGCAGCCCCAGGTCCGGGTCCTACGAGCAGTACTTC. Its protein is CASSPRSGSYEQYF. The chain combines TRBV7-8 with TRBJ2-7; D remains ambiguous. CDR3 length: 14 amino acids. V was cut by 5 bases and J by 1 base, with 12 bases left in between. Germline CDR1 reads SGHVS; CDR2 reads FQNEAQ.